This T cell receptor (beta chain) was obtained from a study of OX40 agonist ivuxolimab in advanced cancers. Study background: Treatment received earlier with anti-PD-1, anti-PD-L1 or anti-CTLA-4 agents was allowed, and approximately 44% had some.

The assay was immunoSEQ multiplex PCR, and TCRdb's table has in-frame clones only and misses some. The sample has about 69,000 clones, 87% seen once; the top ten hold under 3.5%. Whole-study results and caveats: There was clonal expansion of CD4+ and CD8+ blood T cells by week 6 at 0.1 to 3.0 mg/kg.

This clone appeared a few times. The antigen is unknown. The CDR3 loop spans 13 amino acids. The germline CDR1 and CDR2 sequences are SGHDN and FVKESK. The V end was cut by 6 bases, the J end by 3 bases, with 11 bases between. This specimen consisted of CD4+ or CD8+ T cells sorted from blood, obtained in a trial of the OX40 agonist ivuxolimab. This TCR came from an adult with an advanced solid tumor such as melanoma, head and neck, liver or kidney cancer. The chain couples TRBV14 to TRBJ1-1; D not certain. This CDR3 is CASRGQTYTEAFF. The DNA for the CDR3 is TGTGCCAGCAGAGGGCAGACCTACACTGAAGCTTTCTTT.